Below are 26 T cell receptor beta chains sequenced from a single sample in a study of metastatic and nonmetastatic thyroid tumors. Using MiXCR, TCRdb re-called clones from the PCR reads. The sample records 15,000 to 20,000 clones, around a quarter being singletons. Patients underwent thyroid surgery, and none had received any treatment before it. What was sequenced was tumor tissue. The receptor source for this set is a female donor with papillary thyroid cancer or a benign thyroid nodule (not recorded which). Some clones in this sample may be carry-over from other donors' samples.

The chain recombines TRBV12-3 or TRBV12-4 with TRBJ1-5, with TRBD1 identical over 8 bases. The CDR3 is made up of 14 amino acids. The V segment lost 5 bases and the J segment 3 bases; nucleotides outside the gene matches: 3. CDR3 DNA: TGTGCCAGCAGTAAGGGACAGGTCAATCAGCCCCAGCATTTT. It yields the protein CASSKGQVNQPQHF.

By sample fraction, this clone is medium-sized. The chain recombines TRBV12-3 or TRBV12-4 with TRBJ1-1, with D tentatively TRBD1 (6 bases). With 5 bases removed from V and 4 bases from J, the gap between germline ends came to 14 bases. The length of the CDR3 is 14 residues. The CDR3: CASSLGQRGTEAFF. As DNA, the CDR3 is TGTGCCAGCAGTCTCGGACAGCGCGGCACTGAAGCTTTCTTT.

This clone was recorded many times. Given the absence of the conserved phenylalanine or tryptophan at the CDR3 end, a read error is likely. The rearrangement joins TRBV27 to TRBJ1-2; D is perhaps TRBD1 (6 bases). This CDR3 is built from 16 residues. V was cut by 3 bases and J by 1 base, with 15 bases left in between. Germline V gene sequence: CDR1 MNHEY, CDR2 SMNVEV (reference sequence). The CDR3 sequence is CASSFRQAGVNYGYTL. CDR3 DNA: TGTGCCAGCAGTTTCCGACAGGCGGGTGTTAACTATGGCTACACCCTC.

There are a few counts of this clone. The chain links TRBV6-2 or TRBV6-3 to TRBJ2-7; D is ambiguous. The CDR3 extends over 13 amino acids. Germline V CDR1 and CDR2: MNHEY, SVGEGT. The germline V and J ends were trimmed by 6 bases and 6 bases, with 15 bases remaining between them. The CDR3 DNA is TGTGCCAGCAGGGTGGGGAACTTGGCCGAGCAGTACTTC. This codes for CASRVGNLAEQYF.

This clone was observed a handful of times. This rearrangement joins TRBV27 to TRBJ2-7, with a possible D match to TRBD2 (6 bases). The CDR3 length is 15 residues. Germline CDR1 is MNHEY and CDR2 is SMNVEV (reference sequence). V lost 6 bases, J lost 5 bases, and 20 bases lay in between. The DNA for the CDR3 is TGTGCCAGCAGCCCCCTGGCGGGAAGTCAGAACGAGCAGTACTTC. Its translation: CASSPLAGSQNEQYF.

This clone was detected ten times or more. J is TRBJ2-3 and V is TRBV24-1, with 9 bases that match TRBD1. The CDR3 has 17 amino acids. Germline assignment: CDR1 KGHDR and CDR2 SFDVKD. V was clipped by 0 bases and J by 0 bases; unmatched bases: 3. CDR3 protein: CATSDLWGTGSTDTQYF. CDR3 bases: TGTGCCACCAGTGATTTGTGGGGGACAGGGAGCACAGATACGCAGTATTTT.

Ten or more counts support this clone. J is TRBJ2-2 and V is TRBV19; 9 positions agree with TRBD1. The CDR3 is 18 residues long. Germline CDR1 LNHDA, CDR2 SQIVND (reference sequence). V lost 0 bases, J lost 5 bases, and 10 bases stayed unmatched. CDR3 sequence: CASSIDKGRTGATGELFF. CDR3 nucleotides: TGTGCCAGTAGTATAGATAAGGGACGGACAGGGGCGACCGGGGAGCTGTTTTTT.

This clone has more than one count but fewer than ten. The chain couples TRBV7-9 to TRBJ1-1, with unresolved D. The CDR3 runs to 11 residues. Germline-derived CDR1 and CDR2 are SEHNR and FQNEAQ (reference sequence). V was pared by 7 bases and J by 0 bases, with 3 bases between. The CDR3, as DNA: TGTGCCAGCACGTTGAACACTGAAGCTTTCTTT. Protein product: CASTLNTEAFF.

This clone was detected many times. The chain joins TRBV2 to TRBJ1-6; no clear D gene. The CDR3 sequence is 15 residues long. Deletions cut 4 bases from V and 13 bases from J, with 20 bases between. In germline, CDR1 is SNHLY, CDR2 FYNNEI. Here the CDR3 DNA reads TGTGCCAGCAGTGCGGCAGGACCTGTTTATACCCCCCTCCACTTT. Translated, it gives CASSAAGPVYTPLHF. Supplemented by reference TRBV2 and TRBJ1-6, the full variable domain reads EPEVTQTPSHQVTQMGQEVILRCVPISNHLYFYWYRQILGQKVEFLVSFYNNEISEKSEIFDDQFSVERPDGSNFTLKIRSTKLEDSAMYFCASSAAGPVYTPLHFGNGTRLTVT.

At least ten counts were recorded for this clone. This chain links TRBV7-4 with TRBJ2-3; no reliable D call. Trimming removed 7 bases at V and 4 bases at J, with 30 bases between. This CDR3 contains 19 residues. Germline V gives CDR1 SGHVT, CDR2 SQSDAQ. CDR3 DNA: TGTGCCAGCACCATCCAAAAGAAGGAGCGTTTGTTCACGGCAGATACGCAGTATTTT. Residues: CASTIQKKERLFTADTQYF.

There are many counts of this clone. The chain has TRBV12-3 or TRBV12-4 and TRBJ1-1; D is unresolved. This CDR3 spans 13 amino acids. Deletions cut 4 bases from V and 8 bases from J, with 14 bases between. Here the CDR3 DNA reads TGTGCCAGCAGTTCTAATGGACGCCGAGAAGCTTTCTTT. Translating gives CASSSNGRREAFF.

The chain employs TRBV20-1 and TRBJ2-3; 8 bases fit TRBD2. Germline V gene sequence: CDR1 DFQATT, CDR2 SNEGSKA (reference sequence). There are 13 residues in the CDR3. Trimming at V came to 6 bases and at J to 2 bases, leaving 4 bases not matched to a gene. CDR3 residues: CSAIAGYTDTQYF. The DNA of the CDR3 is TGCAGTGCCATAGCGGGGTACACAGATACGCAGTATTTT.

There are a few counts of this clone. The V and J genes are TRBV4-1 and TRBJ2-1; the D call may be TRBD1 or TRBD2 (5 bases each). Deletions cut 4 bases from V and 10 bases from J, with 14 bases between. CDR1 and CDR2 (germline): MGHRA, YSYEKL. The CDR3 is 13 residues long. CDR3 DNA: TGCGCCAGCAGCCGGAACCGGGGCGCGGAGCAGTTCTTC. It codes for CASSRNRGAEQFF.

The chain uses TRBV3-1 and TRBJ2-3, with TRBD1 matching over 7 bases. In germline, CDR1 is LGHDT, CDR2 YNNKEL (reference sequence). CDR3 length: 16 residues. With 1 base clipped from V and 0 bases from J, the junction kept 4 bases outside the gene matches. CDR3: CASSQVRGRSTDTQYF. The CDR3 DNA follows: TGTGCCAGCAGCCAAGTAAGGGGGCGTAGCACAGATACGCAGTATTTT.

On this clone itself: Being one base from a much bigger clone, this may be a read error. The sample holds other DNA sequences that translate to the same CDR3. CDR3 residues: CASSLAPGQGEAFF. In DNA, the CDR3 is TGTGCCAGCAGCTTAGCTCCGGGACAGGGCGAAGCTTTCTTT. The genes are TRBV7-9 and TRBJ1-1; 9 nucleotides agree with TRBD1. From germline, CDR1 is SEHNR and CDR2 FQNEAQ (reference sequence). This CDR3 has 14 residues. V lost 0 bases and J lost 8; bases outside the gene matches: 4. The full variable domain, completed using reference TRBV7-9 and TRBJ1-1, is DTGVSQNPRHKITKRGQNVTFRCDPISEHNRLYWYRQTLGQGPEFLTYFQNEAQLEKSRLLSDRFSAERPKGSFSTLEIQRTEQGDSAMYLCASSLAPGQGEAFFGQGTRLTVV.

The rearrangement joins TRBV5-6 to TRBJ1-1, with D tentatively TRBD1 (6 bases). CDR3 length: 13 amino acids. Germline CDR1 and CDR2: SGHDT and YYEEEE. Trimming pared 2 bases from V and 5 bases from J, leaving 10 bases between. The CDR3: CASSFGGTTEAFF. CDR3 sequence (DNA): TGTGCCAGCAGCTTCGGAGGGACAACTGAAGCTTTCTTT.

The V call is TRBV5-1, the J call TRBJ1-1; TRBD1 is a possible D gene (6 bases). The CDR3 is 18 residues long. The V and J ends lost 0 bases and 2 bases respectively, with 20 bases between them. Germline CDR1 is SGHRS and CDR2 is YFSETQ. In DNA, the CDR3 is TGCGCCAGCAGCTTGGTTGGGGGCGAAATCATAGGAAACACTGAAGCTTTCTTT. This codes for CASSLVGGEIIGNTEAFF.

This clone was seen just once. The J gene is TRBJ2-3, the V gene TRBV9; 9 bases agree with TRBD2. J was trimmed by 2 bases and V by 0 bases; bases with no gene match: 4. There are 16 residues in the CDR3. Germline CDR1 and CDR2: SGDLS and YYNGEE. The CDR3 reads CASSVEAGGNTDTQYF. The CDR3 DNA reads TGTGCCAGCAGCGTAGAAGCGGGAGGAAACACAGATACGCAGTATTTT.

The rearrangement joins TRBV5-6 to TRBJ1-5; D call uncertain. Germline V CDR1 and CDR2: SGHDT, YYEEEE. V was cut by 4 bases and J by 3 bases, with 14 bases left in between. This CDR3 contains 15 residues. CDR3 sequence reads: CASSPWALPNQPQHF. The CDR3 coding sequence is TGTGCCAGCAGCCCCTGGGCGTTGCCCAATCAGCCCCAGCATTTT.

The chain uses TRBV18 and TRBJ2-2; D not certain. Germline CDR1 reads KGHSH; CDR2 reads LQKENI. The CDR3 is 14 residues long. Trimming pared 2 bases from V and 6 bases from J, leaving 10 bases between. CDR3 nucleotides: TGTGCCAGCTCACCAGGGCCAGACCCCGGGGAGCTGTTTTTT. Its translation: CASSPGPDPGELFF.

This clone qualifies as medium-sized. J is TRBJ1-2 and V is TRBV28; 12 bases are shared with TRBD1. V shed 5 bases, J shed 1 base, and the junction held 8 bases outside the gene matches. The length of the CDR3 is 17 residues. CDR1 is MDHEN and CDR2 is SYDVKM in the germline V gene. The CDR3 coding sequence is TGTGCCAGCAGTGTACCCGGGACAGGGGGCCTTAACTATGGCTACACCTTC. Amino acids: CASSVPGTGGLNYGYTF.

This clone turned up a few times. This chain joins TRBV25-1 and TRBJ2-5; 13 bases are a match to TRBD2. The CDR3 contains 19 residues. The germline V gene has CDR1 MGHDK and CDR2 SYGVNS. The V gene end was trimmed by 7 bases and the J gene end by 2 bases; junction bases not matched to a gene: 16. DNA for the CDR3: TGTGCCAGCACCGCCGTACTAGCGGGAGGGCCGTTGATACAAGAGACCCAGTACTTC. Translating gives CASTAVLAGGPLIQETQYF. Together with reference TRBV25-1 and TRBJ2-5, the CDR3 gives the full variable domain: EADIYQTPRYLVIGTGKKITLECSQTMGHDKMYWYQQDPGMELHLIHYSYGVNSTEKGDLSSESTVSRIRTEHFPLTLESARPSHTSQYLCASTAVLAGGPLIQETQYFGPGTRLLVL.

This clone showed up just a few times. The rearrangement links TRBV6-1 to TRBJ2-7; maybe TRBD2 (6 bases). Per the germline V gene, CDR1 is MNHNS and CDR2 is SASEGT. Trimming cost V 6 bases and J 0 bases, with 18 bases left between them. This CDR3 is 16 amino acids long. The CDR3 is CASREPGGPSSYEQYF. In DNA form, the CDR3 reads TGTGCCAGCAGGGAACCCGGAGGGCCGAGCTCCTACGAGCAGTACTTC.

The V gene is TRBV2, the J gene TRBJ1-6; a possible D gene is TRBD1 (5 bases). Trimming pared 8 bases from V and 12 bases from J, leaving 11 bases between. Germline V gene lookup returns CDR1 SNHLY and CDR2 FYNNEI. CDR3 length: 11 amino acids. CDR3 in DNA: TGTGCCAGCGAAGGGGTTTTACCCCTCCACTTT. Its protein is CASEGVLPLHF.

In its sample, this clone was seen many times. The gene calls are TRBV6-1 and TRBJ2-1, with D uncertain. The CDR3 is made up of 13 amino acids. With 6 bases removed from V and 6 bases from J, the gap between germline ends came to 12 bases. Germline values: CDR1 MNHNS, CDR2 SASEGT. For the CDR3, the DNA is TGTGCCAGCAGCACCAACCCCCCCAATGAGCAGTTCTTC. It encodes CASSTNPPNEQFF.

This clone was counted many times. The chain recombines TRBV27 with TRBJ2-3; a possible D gene is TRBD2 (5 bases). The CDR3 has 13 residues. Germline CDR1 reads MNHEY; CDR2 reads SMNVEV (reference sequence). V shed 6 bases and J shed 0 bases, with 7 bases lying between them. As DNA, the CDR3 is TGTGCCAGCAGAGAGGGTAGCACAGATACGCAGTATTTT. Translated, it gives CASREGSTDTQYF.